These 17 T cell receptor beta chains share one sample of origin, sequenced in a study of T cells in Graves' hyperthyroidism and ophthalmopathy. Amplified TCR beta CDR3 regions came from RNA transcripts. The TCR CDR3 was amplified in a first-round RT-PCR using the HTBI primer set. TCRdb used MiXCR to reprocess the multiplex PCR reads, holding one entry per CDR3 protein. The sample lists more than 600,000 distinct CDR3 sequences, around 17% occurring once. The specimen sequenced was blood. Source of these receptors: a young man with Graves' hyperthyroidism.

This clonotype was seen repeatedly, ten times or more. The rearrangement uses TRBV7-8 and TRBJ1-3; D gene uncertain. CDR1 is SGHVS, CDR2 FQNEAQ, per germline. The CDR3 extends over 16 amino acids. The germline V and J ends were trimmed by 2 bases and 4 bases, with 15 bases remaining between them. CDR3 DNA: TGTGCCAGCAGCTTACCGCCGTCGGTACGGGGAAACACCATATATTTT. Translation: CASSLPPSVRGNTIYF. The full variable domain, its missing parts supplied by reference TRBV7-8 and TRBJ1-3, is GAGVSQSPRYKVAKRGQDVALRCDPISGHVSLFWYQQALGQGPEFLTYFQNEAQLDKSGLPSDRFFAERPEGSVSTLKIQRTQQEDSAVYLCASSLPPSVRGNTIYFGEGSWLTVV.

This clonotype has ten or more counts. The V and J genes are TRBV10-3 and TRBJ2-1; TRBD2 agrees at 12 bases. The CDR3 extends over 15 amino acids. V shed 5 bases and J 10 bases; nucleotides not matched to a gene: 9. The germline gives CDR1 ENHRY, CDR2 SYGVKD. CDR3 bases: TGTGCCATCAGTCGCGGGCTAGCGGGAGGGAAGGAGCAGTTCTTC. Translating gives CAISRGLAGGKEQFF.

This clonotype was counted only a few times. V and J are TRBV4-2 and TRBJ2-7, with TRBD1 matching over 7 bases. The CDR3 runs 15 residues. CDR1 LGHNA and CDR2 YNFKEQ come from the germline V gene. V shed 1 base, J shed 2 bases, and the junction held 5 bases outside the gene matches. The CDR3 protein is CASSQAGTETYEQYF. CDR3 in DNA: TGTGCCAGCAGCCAAGCCGGGACAGAGACCTACGAGCAGTACTTC.

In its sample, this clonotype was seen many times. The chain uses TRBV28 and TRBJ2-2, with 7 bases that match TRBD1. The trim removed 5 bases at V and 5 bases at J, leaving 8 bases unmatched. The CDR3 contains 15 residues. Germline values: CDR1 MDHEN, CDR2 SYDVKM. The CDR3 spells CASSPLKQGTGELFF. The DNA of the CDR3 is TGTGCCAGCAGTCCCTTAAAACAGGGGACCGGGGAGCTGTTTTTT.

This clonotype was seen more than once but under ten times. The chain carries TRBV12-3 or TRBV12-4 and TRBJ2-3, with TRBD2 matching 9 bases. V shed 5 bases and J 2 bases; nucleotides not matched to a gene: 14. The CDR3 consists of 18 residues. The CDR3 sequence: CASSPSRLAGDYTDTQYF. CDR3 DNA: TGTGCCAGCAGTCCCTCCCGCTTAGCGGGAGATTACACAGATACGCAGTATTTT.

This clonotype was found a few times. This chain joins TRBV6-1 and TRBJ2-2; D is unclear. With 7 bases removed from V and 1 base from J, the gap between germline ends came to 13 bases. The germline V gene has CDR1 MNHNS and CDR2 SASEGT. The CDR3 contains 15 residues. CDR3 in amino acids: CASNGRRVNTGELFF. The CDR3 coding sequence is TGTGCCAGCAATGGTCGACGGGTGAACACCGGGGAGCTGTTTTTT.

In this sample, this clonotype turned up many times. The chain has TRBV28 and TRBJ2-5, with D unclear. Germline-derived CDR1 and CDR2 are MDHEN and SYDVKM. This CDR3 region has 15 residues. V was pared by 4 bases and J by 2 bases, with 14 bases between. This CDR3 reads CASSSEKGWQETQYF. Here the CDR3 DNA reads TGTGCCAGCAGTTCCGAGAAAGGGTGGCAAGAGACCCAGTACTTC. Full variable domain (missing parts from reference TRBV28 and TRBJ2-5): DVKVTQSSRYLVKRTGEKVFLECVQDMDHENMFWYRQDPGLGLRLIYFSYDVKMKEKGDIPEGYSVSREKKERFSLILESASTNQTSMYLCASSSEKGWQETQYFGPGTRLLVL.

The CDR3 bases are TGTGCCAGTAGCAACTCGCCGGGACGGCGATTCGAAAAACTGTTTTTT. As protein: CASSNSPGRRFEKLFF. The chain couples TRBV19 to TRBJ1-4, with a weak D call TRBD1 (5 bases). The CDR3 length is 16 residues. V lost 6 bases and J 8 bases, leaving 22 bases between the germline ends. Germline V gene sequence: CDR1 LNHDA, CDR2 SQIVND (reference sequence).

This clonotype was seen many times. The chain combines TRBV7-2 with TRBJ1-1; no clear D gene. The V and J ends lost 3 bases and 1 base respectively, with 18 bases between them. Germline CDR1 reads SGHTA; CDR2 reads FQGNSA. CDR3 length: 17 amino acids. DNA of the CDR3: TGTGCCAGCAGCTTTCCGAAGGGCTCGGCTGCGAACACTGAAGCTTTCTTT. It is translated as CASSFPKGSAANTEAFF.

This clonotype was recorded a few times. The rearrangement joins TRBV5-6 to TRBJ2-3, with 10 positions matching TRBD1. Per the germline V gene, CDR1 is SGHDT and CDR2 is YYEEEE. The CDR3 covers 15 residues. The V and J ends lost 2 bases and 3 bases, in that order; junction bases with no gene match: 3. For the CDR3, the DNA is TGTGCCAGCAGCTTCGTGGGACAGGGGACAGATACGCAGTATTTT. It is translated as CASSFVGQGTDTQYF.

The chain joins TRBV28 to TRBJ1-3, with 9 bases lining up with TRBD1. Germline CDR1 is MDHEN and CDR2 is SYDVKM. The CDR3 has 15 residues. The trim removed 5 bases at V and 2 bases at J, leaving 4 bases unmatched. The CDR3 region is CASSEGQGPGNTIYF. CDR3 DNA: TGTGCCAGCAGTGAGGGACAGGGACCTGGAAACACCATATATTTT.

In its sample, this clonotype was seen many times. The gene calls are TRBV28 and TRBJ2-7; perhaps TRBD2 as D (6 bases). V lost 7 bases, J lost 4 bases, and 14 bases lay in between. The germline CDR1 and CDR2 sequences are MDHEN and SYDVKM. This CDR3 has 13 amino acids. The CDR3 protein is CASMEGGDYEQYF. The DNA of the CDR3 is TGTGCCAGCATGGAGGGTGGGGATTACGAGCAGTACTTC.

CDR3 sequence: CASSQGDRQTTEAFF. The DNA of the CDR3 is TGTGCCAGCAGCCAGGGAGACAGGCAGACCACTGAAGCTTTCTTT. This sequence joins TRBV16 and TRBJ1-1; D perhaps matches TRBD1 (6 bases). V was clipped by 3 bases and J by 4 bases, with 15 bases between them. The V gene's germline CDR1 is KGHSY and CDR2 FQNENV. This CDR3 is built from 15 residues. The full variable domain, its missing parts supplied by reference TRBV16 and TRBJ1-1, is GEEVAQTPKHLVRGEGQKAKLYCAPIKGHSYVFWYQQVLKNEFKFLISFQNENVFDETGMPKERFSAKCLPNSPCSLEIQATKLEDSAVYFCASSQGDRQTTEAFFGQGTRLTVV.

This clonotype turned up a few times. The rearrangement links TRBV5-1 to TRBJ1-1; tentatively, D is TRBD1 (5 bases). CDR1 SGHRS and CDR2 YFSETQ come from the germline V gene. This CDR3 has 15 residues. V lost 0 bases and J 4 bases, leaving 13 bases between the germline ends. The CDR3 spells CASSLEGQGITEAFF. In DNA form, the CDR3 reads TGCGCCAGCAGCTTGGAGGGGCAGGGCATCACTGAAGCTTTCTTT.

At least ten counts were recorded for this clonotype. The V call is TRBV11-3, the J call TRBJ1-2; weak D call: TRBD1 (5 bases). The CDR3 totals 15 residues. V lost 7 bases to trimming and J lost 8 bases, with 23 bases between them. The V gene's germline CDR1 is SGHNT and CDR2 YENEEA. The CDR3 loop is CASKPSPPGTAGYTF. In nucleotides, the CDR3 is TGTGCCAGCAAACCCTCCCCCCCCGGGACCGCAGGCTACACCTTC.

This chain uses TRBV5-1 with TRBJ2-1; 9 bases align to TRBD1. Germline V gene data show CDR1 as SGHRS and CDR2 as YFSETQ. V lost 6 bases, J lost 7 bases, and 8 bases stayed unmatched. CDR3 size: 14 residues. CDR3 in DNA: TGCGCCAGCAACCCTGGACAGGGGTTTAATGAGCAGTTCTTC. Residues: CASNPGQGFNEQFF.

CDR3 nucleotide sequence: TGTGCCAGCAGTTTAAGACTGCACCGGGAGCTGTTTTTT. The encoded protein is CASSLRLHRELFF. The V gene is TRBV28, the J gene TRBJ2-2, with no clear D. V gave up 2 bases and J gave up 9 bases, with 10 bases separating them. The CDR3 is 13 amino acids. Germline loops: CDR1 MDHEN, CDR2 SYDVKM.